Sequencing of this T cell receptor (beta chain) was carried out in a study of early T cells in non-severe SARS-CoV-2 infection. The wider study: Alpha and beta chains were unpaired, from unsorted whole-blood bulk RNA.

The CDR3 has 16 residues. Trimming removed 5 bases from V and 9 bases from J, with 26 bases in between. Looked up from germline, CDR1 is MDHEN and CDR2 is SYDVKM. Individually, cDNA molecules had unique molecular identifiers attached to them. TCRdb processed the 5' RACE reads anew with MiXCR; each CDR3 protein has one entry. In the table there are some 80,000 distinct CDR3 sequences, more than 9% of which are singletons. This clonotype was found many times. The chain recombines TRBV28 with TRBJ2-7; possible D gene TRBD1, 6 bases. The TCR originated in an adult who was a healthcare worker with PCR-confirmed SARS-CoV-2 infection or an uninfected control (not recorded which). The specimen was whole blood, collected at baseline. The CDR3 bases are TGTGCCAGCAGTCTTGCTGGTAGGGCTACAGGGCTAGGGCAGTACTTC. This encodes CASSLAGRATGLGQYF.